One sample yielded the 24 T cell receptor beta chains listed below, sequenced in a study of blood T cell repertoires in COVID-19. Only in-frame clones appear in the TCRdb table, and some are missing; sequencing was by immunoSEQ multiplex PCR. The sample shows a few hundred thousand clones, around 85% of them seen only once. The specimen was peripheral blood. The receptors shown here come from a human donor with COVID-19, enrolled during active disease. The donor label of this sample is uncertain.

The chain links TRBV18 to TRBJ2-3; TRBD1 agrees at 8 bases. Germline CDR1 and CDR2: KGHSH and LQKENI. V shed 6 bases, J shed 3 bases, and the junction held 14 bases outside the gene matches. The CDR3 spans 17 residues. The CDR3 protein is CASSTRPKQGVTDTQYF. The CDR3, as DNA: TGTGCCAGCTCGACCCGCCCCAAACAGGGGGTTACAGATACGCAGTATTTT.

The V gene is TRBV6-5, the J gene TRBJ1-1; TRBD1 agrees at 7 bases. The junction had 4 bases not matched to a gene; V was cut back by 6 bases and J by 3 bases. Germline CDR1 is MNHEY and CDR2 is SVGAGI. The CDR3 runs to 13 residues. Here the CDR3 reads CASRLDRDTEAFF. The CDR3 DNA reads as TGTGCCAGCAGGCTCGACAGGGACACTGAAGCTTTCTTT.

The V gene is TRBV4-2, the J gene TRBJ2-2; tentative D call: TRBD2 (5 bases). The V gene's germline CDR1 is LGHNA and CDR2 YNFKEQ. V lost 4 bases and J lost 0, with 9 bases in between. The CDR3 extends over 15 amino acids. The CDR3 sequence: CASSPTLANTGELFF. The CDR3 DNA sequence: TGTGCCAGCAGCCCCACACTAGCGAACACCGGGGAGCTGTTTTTT.

The V gene is TRBV6-1, the J gene TRBJ1-4; D perhaps matches TRBD1 (6 bases). This CDR3 spans 17 amino acids. Trimming removed 3 bases at V and 7 bases at J, with 21 bases between. CDR1 and CDR2 from the germline V gene are MNHNS and SASEGT. The DNA for the CDR3 is TGTGCCAGCAGTGATCGGGACACTAAGCAACGGGGTGAAAAACTGTTTTTT. Translation gives CASSDRDTKQRGEKLFF.

The chain is built from TRBV25-1 and TRBJ2-3; weak D call: TRBD2 (6 bases). In germline, CDR1 is MGHDK, CDR2 SYGVNS. There are 13 residues in the CDR3. V lost 9 bases, J lost 1 base, and 11 bases lay in between. The CDR3 DNA sequence: TGTGCCAGTAGCGGTCCGGGCACAGATACGCAGTATTTT. Protein: CASSGPGTDTQYF.

V and J are TRBV4-3 and TRBJ2-7; TRBD2 aligns across 8 bases. Unmatched junction bases numbered 7, after V lost 0 bases and J lost 6 bases. Germline CDR1 LGHNA, CDR2 YSLEER. The CDR3 has 15 amino acids. This CDR3 reads CASSQDRAGAPEQYF. Here the CDR3 DNA reads TGCGCCAGCAGCCAAGATCGAGCGGGAGCACCCGAGCAGTACTTC.

The chain is built from TRBV10-3 and TRBJ1-1; D gene unclear. The CDR3 consists of 14 residues. CDR1 ENHRY and CDR2 SYGVKD come from the germline V gene. Trimming left V 4 bases short and J 3 bases short, with 12 bases between. CDR3 DNA: TGTGCCATCAGTGTTGGGGAAGCGGACACTGAAGCTTTCTTT. This encodes CAISVGEADTEAFF.

The chain has TRBV5-1 and TRBJ2-1; 9 nucleotides line up with TRBD1. V trimming: 0 bases; J trimming: 6 bases; junction bases outside the gene matches: 13. CDR3 size: 18 residues. Germline-derived CDR1 and CDR2 are SGHRS and YFSETQ. The CDR3 DNA is TGCGCCAGCAGCTTGGGGGGGTTATCCGGGACAGGGATCAATGAGCAGTTCTTC. Amino acids: CASSLGGLSGTGINEQFF.

The rearrangement links TRBV7-2 to TRBJ1-2; D gene uncertain. V shed 1 base and J shed 2 bases, with 11 bases lying between them. Germline values: CDR1 SGHTA, CDR2 FQGNSA. The CDR3 has 15 residues. The CDR3 DNA is TGTGCCAGCAGCTTAGAACCAGCAGGAAACTATGGCTACACCTTC. Amino acids: CASSLEPAGNYGYTF. Together with reference TRBV7-2 and TRBJ1-2, the CDR3 gives the full variable domain: GAGVSQSPSNKVTEKGKDVELRCDPISGHTALYWYRQSLGQGLEFLIYFQGNSAPDKSGLPSDRFSAERTGGSVSTLTIQRTQQEDSAVYLCASSLEPAGNYGYTFGSGTRLTVV.

This clone occurred a few times. The chain couples TRBV6-5 to TRBJ1-3; D is perhaps TRBD1 (5 bases). V was trimmed by 2 bases and J by 1 base, leaving 9 bases between them. CDR1 and CDR2 (germline): MNHEY, SVGAGI. The CDR3 consists of 15 residues. The CDR3 is CASSYQGRSGNTIYF. DNA for the CDR3: TGTGCCAGCAGTTACCAGGGCAGATCTGGAAACACCATATATTTT.

The chain recombines TRBV19 with TRBJ2-1; 8 bases are shared with TRBD2. Germline CDR1 is LNHDA and CDR2 is SQIVND (reference sequence). This CDR3 is 14 amino acids long. The junction had 8 bases not matched to a gene; V was cut back by 3 bases and J by 10 bases. CDR3 DNA sequence: TGTGCCAGTAGTATTCCGGGAGGGCCGGGAGAGCAGTTCTTC. Amino acid sequence: CASSIPGGPGEQFF.

V is TRBV7-8 and J is TRBJ2-1, with D possibly TRBD1 on 6 matching bases. Trimming pared 6 bases from V and 8 bases from J, leaving 14 bases between. Germline V gene data show CDR1 as SGHVS and CDR2 as FQNEAQ. The CDR3 extends over 13 amino acids. CDR3 in DNA: TGTGCCAGCAGGAAATTCAGGGGCGATGAGCAGTTCTTC. Amino acids: CASRKFRGDEQFF.

The V gene is TRBV7-3, the J gene TRBJ1-6; TRBD1 matches at 8 bases. The trim removed 3 bases at V and 5 bases at J, leaving 3 bases unmatched. This CDR3 has 15 residues. The germline V gene has CDR1 SGHTA and CDR2 FQGTGA. For the CDR3, the DNA is TGTGCCAGCAGCTTTACAGGGGGGAATAATTCACCCCTCCACTTT. It yields the protein CASSFTGGNNSPLHF.

The V gene is TRBV5-4, the J gene TRBJ1-6, with TRBD1 matching over 7 bases. The CDR3 consists of 14 residues. Germline CDR1 is SGHNT and CDR2 is YYREEE (reference sequence). V was pared by 4 bases and J by 8 bases, with 6 bases of the junction left unmatched. This CDR3 is CASSPDRFDSPLHF. The CDR3, as DNA: TGTGCCAGCAGCCCGGACAGGTTTGATTCACCCCTCCACTTT. Filled out from reference TRBV5-4 and TRBJ1-6, the complete variable domain reads ETGVTQSPTHLIKTRGQQVTLRCSSQSGHNTVSWYQQALGQGPQFIFQYYREEENGRGNFPPRFSGLQFPNYSSELNVNALELDDSALYLCASSPDRFDSPLHFGNGTRLTVT.

This rearrangement joins TRBV19 to TRBJ1-5, with 9 bases aligning to TRBD1. CDR1 is LNHDA, CDR2 SQIVND, per germline (reference sequence). This CDR3 region has 16 residues. Trimming at V came to 6 bases and at J to 5 bases, leaving 11 bases not matched to a gene. The chain's CDR3 is CASSGQGQGLYQPQHF. CDR3 nucleotides: TGTGCCAGTAGCGGGCAGGGACAGGGTTTGTATCAGCCCCAGCATTTT.

This chain connects TRBV28 to TRBJ1-2, with TRBD1 matching over 7 bases. Germline V lookup: CDR1 MDHEN, CDR2 SYDVKM. The CDR3 runs to 17 residues. V lost 3 bases to trimming and J lost 4 bases; unmatched junction nucleotides: 14. CDR3: CASSLGQGDHHIYGYTF. As DNA, the CDR3 is TGTGCCAGCAGTTTGGGGCAGGGGGATCATCATATCTATGGCTACACCTTC.

This clone was counted a single time. The chain combines TRBV7-9 with TRBJ1-5; tentative D call: TRBD1 (6 bases). The CDR3 extends over 14 amino acids. The V gene lost 5 bases and the J gene lost 4 bases, with 12 bases spanning the gap. Germline V gene lookup returns CDR1 SEHNR and CDR2 FQNEAQ (reference sequence). This CDR3 is CASSPKGENQPQHF. The CDR3 DNA reads as TGTGCCAGCAGCCCTAAGGGGGAAAATCAGCCCCAGCATTTT.

As DNA, the CDR3 is TGTGCCAGCAGCCCGGGACAGGGGGATTCACCCCTCCACTTT. Protein sequence: CASSPGQGDSPLHF. The chain uses TRBV28 and TRBJ1-6; 11 bases align to TRBD1. Per germline, CDR1 MDHEN and CDR2 SYDVKM. Trimming at V came to 6 bases and at J to 8 bases, leaving 3 bases not matched to a gene. CDR3 length: 14 amino acids.

CDR3 sequence (DNA): TGTGCCAGTAGGGAACTAGCGGGAAACACAGATACGCAGTATTTT. The encoded protein is CASRELAGNTDTQYF. V is TRBV19 and J is TRBJ2-3; 10 positions agree with TRBD2. The trim removed 6 bases at V and 2 bases at J, leaving 5 bases unmatched. The CDR3 is 15 amino acids. Germline CDR1 is LNHDA and CDR2 is SQIVND (reference sequence).

The CDR3 DNA reads as TGTGCCAGTAGTATAGGGGCTGTGGGCACTGAAGCTTTCTTT. Translating gives CASSIGAVGTEAFF. The rearrangement joins TRBV19 to TRBJ1-1; D not resolved. Germline CDR1 is LNHDA and CDR2 is SQIVND (reference sequence). Trimming cost V 1 base and J 4 bases, with 10 bases left between them. The CDR3 runs to 14 residues. The full variable domain, its missing parts supplied by reference TRBV19 and TRBJ1-1, is DGGITQSPKYLFRKEGQNVTLSCEQNLNHDAMYWYRQDPGQGLRLIYYSQIVNDFQKGDIAEGYSVSREKKESFPLTVTSAQKNPTAFYLCASSIGAVGTEAFFGQGTRLTVV.

J is TRBJ2-7 and V is TRBV27, with D tentatively TRBD1 (6 bases). Germline CDR1 and CDR2: MNHEY and SMNVEV (reference sequence). Trimming took 5 bases from V and 0 from J, leaving 14 bases between them. The CDR3 runs to 15 residues. CDR3 DNA sequence: TGTGCCAGCAGTCCAACTACAGGGTCCTCCTACGAGCAGTACTTC. This gives the protein CASSPTTGSSYEQYF.

This clone was picked up one time. The V and J genes are TRBV10-1 and TRBJ2-7; possible D gene TRBD1, 7 bases. From germline, CDR1 is WNHNN and CDR2 SYGVQD (reference sequence). Trimming left V 3 bases short and J 4 bases short, with 13 bases between. The CDR3 runs 14 residues. CDR3 DNA: TGCGCCAGCAGTGAAAGGAGGGGGCCGTACGAGCAGTACTTC. Translated: CASSERRGPYEQYF.

The chain combines TRBV6-2 or TRBV6-3 with TRBJ2-7; D gene unclear. V lost 5 bases and J 4 bases, leaving 6 bases between the germline ends. Per the germline V gene, CDR1 is MNHEY and CDR2 is SVGEGT. This CDR3 is 11 amino acids long. The CDR3 is CASSQLYEQYF. CDR3 DNA sequence: TGTGCCAGCAGTCAACTATACGAGCAGTACTTC.

The chain has TRBV19 and TRBJ2-3, with D maybe TRBD2 (5 bases). Germline V gene lookup returns CDR1 LNHDA and CDR2 SQIVND (reference sequence). CDR3 length equals 15 residues. V was pared by 1 base and J by 4 bases, with 12 bases between. The CDR3 region is CASSIAGRYPDTQYF. CDR3 coding DNA: TGTGCCAGTAGTATAGCGGGGAGATACCCAGATACGCAGTATTTT. Combining the CDR3 with reference TRBV19 and TRBJ2-3 gives the whole variable domain DGGITQSPKYLFRKEGQNVTLSCEQNLNHDAMYWYRQDPGQGLRLIYYSQIVNDFQKGDIAEGYSVSREKKESFPLTVTSAQKNPTAFYLCASSIAGRYPDTQYFGPGTRLTVL.